Listed below are T cell receptor beta chains from one sample, sequenced in a study of cytomegalovirus exposure and HLA in healthy donors. TCRdb's table, derived via immunoSEQ multiplex PCR, lists solely in-frame clones and lacks some. The sample carries some 190,000 clones, around 90% recorded once. The sequencing input was PBMCs. All receptors come from a boy aged 2 to 10 in good health and CMV-seronegative. The conserved cysteine and the conserved F or W are not part of the CDR3 here. Each record gives: V gene, J gene, CDR3 protein.

>TRBV6-5|TRBJ1-1
ASSSGTLNTEAF
>TRBV4-1|TRBJ1-1
ASSQVEETEAF
>TRBV19|TRBJ2-1
ASSIGGRPEQF
>TRBV27|TRBJ1-1
ASSFGTPRNTEAF
>TRBV7-9|TRBJ1-3
ASSLVQGNPSGNTIY
>TRBV28|TRBJ1-2
ASSLGGDYGYT
>TRBV27|TRBJ2-7
ASSPQGSYEQY
>TRBV7-8|TRBJ1-5
ASSSLDRDPNQPQH
>TRBV7-9|TRBJ2-7
ASSPRTSGGRFTYEQY
>TRBV28|TRBJ1-5
ASSAGVEPQH
>TRBV7-3|TRBJ2-1
ASSSDRSSYNEQF
>TRBV5-4|TRBJ2-7
ASSVQGVGIYEQY
>TRBV6-6|TRBJ2-7
ASSLSGANYEQY
>TRBV5-3|TRBJ2-7
ARSFPRGDCRAYEQY
>TRBV5-1|TRBJ2-5
ASSPGGSGVQETQY
>TRBV13|TRBJ2-7
ASGHTGGNEQY
>TRBV5-1|TRBJ2-5
ASSYNGRSPQETQY
>TRBV7-8|TRBJ1-1
ASSLFNSRGGTEAF
>TRBV15|TRBJ2-7
ATSSRDRVKYEQY
>TRBV5-1|TRBJ1-1
ASSPGVMNTEAF
>TRBV2|TRBJ2-7
ASSEALLGQASPQY
>TRBV10-2|TRBJ1-5
ASSLDSYNQPQH
>TRBV4-1|TRBJ2-3
ASMGLAGGPDTQY
>TRBV28|TRBJ1-1
ASNDRGTNTEAF
>TRBV19|TRBJ1-2
ASSIDLRGLGYGYT
>TRBV27|TRBJ1-2
ASKSLLDNDGYT
>TRBV13|TRBJ1-2
ASSFLGGYGYT
>TRBV14|TRBJ1-1
ASSQDRQGAAF
>TRBV13|TRBJ1-6
ASSGSADRDSPLH
>TRBV6-1|TRBJ2-7
ASSEARSGYEQY
>TRBV21-1|TRBJ2-3
ASSRTGVTDTQY
>TRBV14|TRBJ2-7
ASSQDWQDFGDEQY
>TRBV28|TRBJ2-1
ASRSHPGGPSYNEQF
>TRBV30|TRBJ1-5
AWSGTVNQPQH
>TRBV29-1|TRBJ2-1
SAKRYNEQF
>TRBV5-1|TRBJ2-1
ASSSTGGLGSEQF
>TRBV20-1|TRBJ2-7
SARDMYEQY
>TRBV10-3|TRBJ2-3
AISEPGTSGGQRDTQY
>TRBV6-5|TRBJ1-2
ASKKGEGANYGYT
>TRBV18|NA
ASSPLIYEQY
>TRBV27|TRBJ1-1
ASSARDRASTEAF
>TRBV19|TRBJ1-5
ASSIGGLPGNQPQH
>TRBV29-1|TRBJ1-2
SVSPRQALYGYT
>TRBV5-4|TRBJ1-1
ASSSLWGGDTEAF
>TRBV15|TRBJ2-3
ATKRTSGTSTDTQY
>TRBV9|TRBJ2-3
ASSVGPGGDTQY
>TRBV7-2|TRBJ2-3
ASRAGQGRADTQY
>TRBV5-6|TRBJ1-6
ASSVTQGGYNSPLH
>TRBV4-2|TRBJ2-1
ASSQEGLSFGEQF
>TRBV9|TRBJ1-4
ASSVAGGAPTNEKLF
>TRBV9|TRBJ2-1
ASSVQAFSGGAGNEQF
>TRBV27|TRBJ2-2
ASSPPIGELF
>TRBV15|TRBJ2-1
ATSPDRGSYNEQF
>TRBV4-2|TRBJ2-3
ASSQTSGGGTDTQY
>TRBV18|TRBJ1-1
ASSPPRDRVYTEAF
>TRBV2|TRBJ1-1
ASKEGVYGEAF